What follows are 26 T cell receptor beta chains derived from one specimen sequenced in a study of Graves' ophthalmopathy and Graves' hyperthyroidism. RNA transcripts yielded amplified TCR beta CDR3 regions. First-round RT-PCR used HTBI primers; second-round multiplex PCR followed. A single record per CDR3 protein comes from TCRdb applying MiXCR to the multiplex PCR reads. The sample contains around 1,000,000 distinct CDR3 sequences, about two fifths of which appear only once. The sequenced sample consisted of peripheral blood or thyroid tissue (not recorded which). All receptors come from an adult man with Graves' hyperthyroidism.

This clonotype is a singleton in its sample. This rearrangement joins TRBV25-1 to TRBJ2-5; maybe TRBD2 (6 bases). Germline V lookup: CDR1 MGHDK, CDR2 SYGVNS. Trimming removed 3 bases from V and 2 bases from J, with 13 bases in between. CDR3 length equals 15 residues. CDR3 bases: TGTGCCAGCAGTGAGCCCGGAGGGGCACAAGAGACCCAGTACTTC. It encodes CASSEPGGAQETQYF.

This clonotype showed up many times. The V gene is TRBV7-6, the J gene TRBJ2-7; possible D gene TRBD2, 5 bases. Trimming pared 3 bases from V and 6 bases from J, leaving 18 bases between. This CDR3 is built from 15 residues. CDR1 and CDR2 (germline): SGHVS, FNYEAQ. CDR3 sequence reads: CASSFNSEPGSEQYF. CDR3 DNA: TGTGCCAGCAGCTTTAACAGCGAACCGGGGTCCGAGCAGTACTTC.

This clonotype was detected only a few times. The J gene is TRBJ1-2, the V gene TRBV10-3, with 7 positions matching TRBD1. Trimming took 10 bases from V and 3 from J; bases not matched to a gene: 11. The CDR3 sequence is 14 residues long. Germline V lookup: CDR1 ENHRY, CDR2 SYGVKD. The CDR3 sequence: CASRHRGPDYGYTF. CDR3 sequence (DNA): TGTGCCAGCAGGCACAGGGGCCCCGACTATGGCTACACCTTC.

This clonotype was seen many times. The chain joins TRBV7-2 to TRBJ2-7; possible D gene TRBD2, 6 bases. The CDR3 length is 13 residues. CDR1 and CDR2 from the germline V gene are SGHTA and FQGNSA. V was cut by 5 bases and J by 4 bases, with 12 bases left in between. CDR3 bases: TGTGCCAGCAGCGGAGGGACGAGATACGAGCAGTACTTC. Amino acids: CASSGGTRYEQYF.

This clonotype was recorded at least ten times. The chain links TRBV10-3 to TRBJ2-5, with unresolved D. The length of the CDR3 is 13 residues. In germline, CDR1 is ENHRY, CDR2 SYGVKD. The ends were cut back, 10 bases at V and 8 bases at J, with 20 bases in the middle. The CDR3 protein is CATLLSDSDTQYF. CDR3 DNA sequence: TGTGCCACTCTTCTCTCGGATTCGGATACCCAGTACTTC.

This clonotype was seen repeatedly, ten times or more. The chain combines TRBV7-2 with TRBJ2-2, with D unresolved. CDR1 is SGHTA, CDR2 FQGNSA, per germline. Trimming stripped 4 bases from V and 7 bases from J, with 13 bases between. The CDR3 has 14 amino acids. This CDR3 is CASSSPTIRGELFF. The CDR3 DNA reads TGTGCCAGCAGCTCACCTACAATTCGCGGGGAGCTGTTTTTT.

V and J are TRBV16 and TRBJ2-1; D ambiguous. The CDR3 runs to 12 residues. Trimming stripped 1 base from V and 7 bases from J, with 5 bases between. The V gene's germline CDR1 is KGHSY and CDR2 FQNENV. The CDR3 DNA sequence: TGTGCCAGCAGCCAATTTGGGAATGAGCAGTTCTTC. Encoded protein: CASSQFGNEQFF.

The V gene is TRBV9, the J gene TRBJ1-5; unclear D gene. Trimming stripped 0 bases from V and 4 bases from J, with 11 bases between. Per the germline V gene, CDR1 is SGDLS and CDR2 is YYNGEE. The CDR3 covers 15 residues. In DNA, the CDR3 is TGTGCCAGCAGCGTAGGAGTAACCGATAATCAGCCCCAGCATTTT. It translates to CASSVGVTDNQPQHF.

This clonotype turned up a few times. V gene TRBV20-1 combines with J gene TRBJ1-4; D unclear. From germline, CDR1 is DFQATT and CDR2 SNEGSKA (reference sequence). With 3 bases removed from V and 2 bases from J, the gap between germline ends came to 10 bases. This CDR3 has 14 amino acids. In DNA, the CDR3 is TGCAGTGCTAGGAGCGGGGAGACTAATGAAAAACTGTTTTTT. It codes for CSARSGETNEKLFF.

With regard to this clonotype: A read error may explain this, as a much larger clone is one base away. The chain is built from TRBV7-8 and TRBJ2-5, with D perhaps matching TRBD1 (6 bases). Germline V gene lookup returns CDR1 SGHVS and CDR2 FQNEAQ. The CDR3 length is 14 residues. Trimming removed 3 bases at V and 4 bases at J, with 12 bases between. CDR3 in amino acids: CASSLYGQTETQYF. The CDR3 bases are TGTGCCAGCAGCTTGTACGGACAGACAGAGACCCAGTACTTC. The full variable domain, completed using reference TRBV7-8 and TRBJ2-5, is GAGVSQSPRYKVAKRGQDVALRCDPISGHVSLFWYQQALGQGPEFLTYFQNEAQLDKSGLPSDRFFAERPEGSVSTLKIQRTQQEDSAVYLCASSLYGQTETQYFGPGTRLLVL.

This clonotype came up a few times. The gene calls are TRBV12-3 or TRBV12-4 and TRBJ2-7; D is ambiguous. The V end was cut by 7 bases, the J end by 0 bases, with 25 bases between. CDR3 length equals 18 residues. CDR3: CASTFNTPRDHSSYEQYF. CDR3 DNA: TGTGCCAGCACCTTTAACACGCCCAGAGACCATAGCTCCTACGAGCAGTACTTC.

This clonotype was seen repeatedly, ten times or more. V and J are TRBV19 and TRBJ1-1; D is ambiguous. The germline V and J ends were trimmed by 4 bases and 4 bases, with 10 bases remaining between them. This CDR3 has 13 amino acids. Per germline, CDR1 LNHDA and CDR2 SQIVND (reference sequence). CDR3 coding DNA: TGTGCCAGTAGTACAGGCGGGGTCACTGAAGCTTTCTTT. Translated: CASSTGGVTEAFF.

The rearrangement joins TRBV10-3 to TRBJ1-1; a weak D match, TRBD1 (6 bases). Germline loops: CDR1 ENHRY, CDR2 SYGVKD. This CDR3 region has 17 residues. The V and J ends lost 0 bases and 1 base respectively, with 15 bases between them. The CDR3 sequence: CAISESILTGSNTEAFF. CDR3 DNA: TGTGCCATCAGTGAGTCCATTTTAACAGGGTCGAACACTGAAGCTTTCTTT.

The chain uses TRBV5-6 and TRBJ2-6; 9 bases map to TRBD1. CDR1 and CDR2 (germline): SGHDT, YYEEEE. The trim removed 3 bases at V and 6 bases at J, leaving 10 bases unmatched. The CDR3 loop spans 17 amino acids. In nucleotides, the CDR3 is TGTGCCAGCAGCTACGGGACAGGGAGGTCTCAGGCCAACGTCCTGACTTTC. It translates to CASSYGTGRSQANVLTF.

At least ten counts were recorded for this clonotype. This chain uses TRBV2 with TRBJ2-5, with 9 bases fitting TRBD2. The CDR3 has 15 residues. V shed 6 bases, J shed 2 bases, and the junction held 7 bases outside the gene matches. The germline V gene has CDR1 SNHLY and CDR2 FYNNEI. CDR3 sequence (DNA): TGTGCCAGCAGGGGATTGACTAGCGGACAAGAGACCCAGTACTTC. It specifies CASRGLTSGQETQYF.

This clonotype was counted at least ten times. The J gene is TRBJ2-7, the V gene TRBV12-3 or TRBV12-4, with unresolved D. Deletions cut 6 bases from V and 2 bases from J, with 8 bases between. The CDR3 has 12 residues. DNA of the CDR3: TGTGCCAGCAGCCTCCTCCCCTACGAGCAGTACTTC. Encoded protein: CASSLLPYEQYF.

Many counts were recorded for this clonotype. J is TRBJ1-6 and V is TRBV20-1, with 9 bases that match TRBD1. Germline CDR1 and CDR2: DFQATT and SNEGSKA (reference sequence). The CDR3 contains 14 residues. After removal of 1 base from V and 8 bases from J, the junction contained 3 bases not matched to a gene. The CDR3 DNA is TGCAGTGCTAGAGGGGACAGGGAGTATTCACCCCTCCACTTT. It encodes CSARGDREYSPLHF.

Many counts were recorded for this clonotype. The CDR3 region has the DNA TGCGCCAGCAGCCTACTGGGACAGGGTCCGAACTATGGCTACACCTTC. This translates into CASSLLGQGPNYGYTF. V is TRBV5-1 and J is TRBJ1-2, with 9 nucleotides matching TRBD1. Trimming cost V 4 bases and J 2 bases; bases outside gene matches: 9. CDR1 is SGHRS, CDR2 YFSETQ, per germline. This CDR3 has 16 residues. Based on the CDR3 plus reference TRBV5-1 and TRBJ1-2, the full variable domain is KAGVTQTPRYLIKTRGQQVTLSCSPISGHRSVSWYQQTPGQGLQFLFEYFSETQRNKGNFPGRFSGRQFSNSRSEMNVSTLELGDSALYLCASSLLGQGPNYGYTFGSGTRLTVV.

J is TRBJ1-1 and V is TRBV7-6, with 9 bases matching TRBD1. The CDR3 sequence is 16 residues long. Losses at the gene ends were 6 bases for V and 5 bases for J; bases not matched to a gene: 13. The V gene's germline CDR1 is SGHVS and CDR2 FNYEAQ. The CDR3 reads CASSTWDRVSGTEAFF. The CDR3 bases are TGTGCCAGCAGTACCTGGGACAGGGTATCGGGTACTGAAGCTTTCTTT.

This clonotype has ten or more counts. J is TRBJ2-7 and V is TRBV11-1; TRBD2 matches at 15 bases. The CDR3 has 17 amino acids. Per germline, CDR1 SGHAT and CDR2 FQDESV (reference sequence). Trimming cost V 6 bases and J 0 bases; bases outside gene matches: 6. CDR3: CASSFGLAGGGSYEQYF. The CDR3 DNA follows: TGTGCCAGCAGTTTTGGACTAGCGGGAGGGGGCTCCTACGAGCAGTACTTC.

Remarks on this clonotype: A much larger clone differs from this one at a single base, so this may be a read error. In this CDR3 the conserved last residue, phenylalanine or tryptophan, is missing, so a read error is likely. This chain connects TRBV19 to TRBJ2-5, with TRBD1 matching 9 bases. V trimming: 8 bases; J trimming: 4 bases; junction bases outside the gene matches: 5. This CDR3 spans 13 amino acids. Germline V gene data show CDR1 as LNHDA and CDR2 as SQIVND (reference sequence). CDR3 in DNA: TGTGCCAGTGGAACAGGGGGCAGAGAGACCCAGTACCTC. Residues: CASGTGGRETQYL.

This clonotype was detected once. The rearrangement links TRBV29-1 to TRBJ1-2; 8 bases agree with TRBD1. The CDR3 has 12 residues. CDR1 SQVTM and CDR2 ANQGSEA come from the germline V gene. J gave up 6 bases and V 4 bases, and 4 bases lay outside the gene matches. Here the CDR3 DNA reads TGCAGCGTTGGGCAGGGGGCTAATGGCTACACCTTC. Its translation is CSVGQGANGYTF.

This clonotype was found a few times. The chain links TRBV10-3 to TRBJ2-7, with a possible D match to TRBD2 (6 bases). In germline, CDR1 is ENHRY, CDR2 SYGVKD. The V gene lost 4 bases and the J gene lost 2 bases, with 15 bases spanning the gap. There are 15 residues in the CDR3. The CDR3 DNA reads TGTGCCATCAGTGTAAGAAACGGGGGAGCCTACGAGCAGTACTTC. Protein: CAISVRNGGAYEQYF.

This clonotype has more than one count but fewer than ten. J is TRBJ1-1 and V is TRBV5-4, with D maybe TRBD1 (6 bases). The V end lost 0 bases, the J end lost 4 bases, and 13 bases lay between the germline ends. CDR1 and CDR2 (germline): SGHNT, YYREEE (reference sequence). This CDR3 spans 15 amino acids. The CDR3, as DNA: TGTGCCAGCAGCTTGGACCTTACAGGGACCACTGAAGCTTTCTTT. It yields the protein CASSLDLTGTTEAFF.

This clonotype was seen only once. A junction boundary mismatches the germline segment, possibly from a read error. The chain recombines TRBV10-3 with TRBJ1-1; D gene unclear. This CDR3 comprises 12 residues. Germline V gene lookup returns CDR1 ENHRY and CDR2 SYGVKD. The CDR3 is CATSSAVTEAFF. The CDR3 region has the DNA TGTGCCACCAGTTCGGCAGTCACTGAAGCTTTCTTT.

In its sample, this clonotype was seen once. The chain combines TRBV9 with TRBJ1-5, with D hard to call. Trimming shortened V by 3 bases and J by 7 bases, and 8 bases separated the two germline ends. The CDR3 is 12 residues long. CDR1 SGDLS and CDR2 YYNGEE come from the germline V gene. The CDR3, as DNA: TGTGCCAGCAGCGCCAACGGACAGCCCCAGCATTTT. It translates to CASSANGQPQHF.